A single T cell receptor beta chain is shown here with its context. The ends lost 5 bases at V and 0 bases at J; junction bases unmatched: 6. Looked up from germline, CDR1 is MDHEN and CDR2 is SYDVKM. This CDR3 is built from 15 residues. The data stem from a study of blood T cell repertoires in COVID-19. Study-wide background: Acute and convalescent COVID-19 specimens originated in the United States, Italy and Spain. In each case, the material was cDNA or gDNA derived from T cells, B-cell-depleted T cells, or PBMCs.

In the original processing: Amplified reference gene primers provided the basis for estimating nucleated cell counts. Profiling relied on immunoSEQ multiplex PCR, and the TCRdb table lists in-frame clones only, not all of them. V and J calls and clone size follow that table, whereas D and trimming were derived from the DNA. Of about 150,000 clones in the sample, 70% to 90% are singletons; the top ten hold roughly 2%. The sample taken for sequencing was peripheral blood. V is TRBV28 and J is TRBJ1-1; TRBD1 matches at 7 bases. The sequence came from a middle-aged man who had recovered from COVID-19. The CDR3 here is CASSPTGALNTEAFF. DNA for the CDR3: TGTGCCAGCAGTCCTACAGGGGCTTTGAACACTGAAGCTTTCTTT.